This entry describes one TCR beta chain. Authors' data handling: Cell counts per sample came from amplifying reference gene primers. Sequencing was performed with immunoSEQ multiplex PCR; in TCRdb, only in-frame clones are kept and a portion is missing. V and J calls and clone size are given by that table; D and trimming were obtained from the DNA. The table records about 140,000 clones, around 87% of them present only once. This sample stems from a study of blood T cell repertoires in COVID-19. Whole-study context: COVID-19 samples, acute and convalescent, were from the United States, Italy and Spain.

Sequencing was performed on peripheral blood. The receptor comes from a human donor in a cohort sampled during active COVID-19.

The CDR3 DNA sequence: TGTGCCAGCAGCCTGAGGGGACTAACCAACAATGAGCAGTTCTTC. It is translated as CASSLRGLTNNEQFF. V usage is TRBV7-9 and J usage is TRBJ2-1; 7 nucleotides align to TRBD2. V trimming: 5 bases; J trimming: 5 bases; junction bases outside the gene matches: 9. The germline CDR1 and CDR2 sequences are SEHNR and FQNEAQ (reference sequence). The CDR3 loop spans 15 amino acids.